This TCR beta chain was sequenced during a study of cytomegalovirus exposure and HLA in healthy donors. Broader study findings: The authors enumerated under 200 TCR beta chains as linked to cytomegalovirus. Presence/absence analysis assumed near-uniform sequencing depth across donors. Some V segments could not be told apart, so they were left out, TRBV6-2 and TRBV6-3 among them. Sequence variants that were highly shared formed a cluster that was likely a sequencing artifact.

Points on this clone: Its target is unknown.

The PCR had 60 Vbeta and 13 Jbeta primers. Using immunoSEQ multiplex PCR, the repertoire was profiled, and TCRdb retains in-frame clones only, with some absent. The table lists 95,000 to 150,000 clones, over 60% of them singletons. This CDR3 contains 13 residues. Germline loops: CDR1 SNHLY, CDR2 FYNNEI. Trimming cost V 10 bases and J 3 bases; bases outside gene matches: 6. The clonotype originates from a man aged 50-59 years in good health and CMV-seronegative. V gene TRBV2 combines with J gene TRBJ1-2; 9 nucleotides agree with TRBD1. Sequenced material: PBMCs. The chain's CDR3 is CATRQGVDYGYTF. As DNA, the CDR3 is TGTGCCACTCGACAGGGGGTAGACTATGGCTACACCTTC.